This is a list of T cell receptor beta chains from one sample in a study of memory CD4+ T cells and cytomegalovirus serostatus. Sequencing used immunoSEQ multiplex PCR; TCRdb keeps in-frame clones, though not all of them. Counted here are 40,000 to 55,000 clones, just under 80% occurring once; the ten biggest clones make up around 0.61%. Sequencing used memory CD4+ T cells from blood. The source of these receptors is an adult in good health and CMV-seronegative. Both conserved end residues are part of each CDR3. A D gene is named only where the DNA matches it firmly. Rows may omit the clone size; those that give it use once, few, many or a size class.

j_call,d_call,clone_size,v_call,cdr3_aa,cdr3_nt
TRBJ2-2,TRBD1,-,TRBV19,CASSTTTQGAGELFF,TGTGCCAGTAGTACTACGACCCAGGGGGCGGGGGAGCTGTTTTTT
TRBJ2-1,-,-,TRBV10-1,CASSVTGNNEQFF,TGCGCCAGCAGCGTTACAGGGAACAATGAGCAGTTCTTC
TRBJ2-3,-,-,TRBV11-3,CASSLERDSGQYF,TGTGCCAGCAGCTTAGAGAGGGACTCTGGGCAGTATTTT
TRBJ2-1,-,-,TRBV7-9,CASSPEGEQFF,TGTGCCAGCAGCCCGGAGGGTGAGCAGTTCTTC
TRBJ2-3,-,-,TRBV18,CASSPPGTSPTDTQYF,TGTGCCAGCTCACCCCCCGGGACAAGCCCCACAGATACGCAGTATTTT
TRBJ2-7,TRBD1,-,TRBV2,CASSTDRGEQYF,TGTGCCAGCAGCACCGACAGGGGCGAGCAGTACTTC
TRBJ2-3,-,-,TRBV12-5,CASGPGAVSPDTQYF,TGTGCTAGTGGTCCGGGCGCGGTGAGCCCAGATACGCAGTATTTT
TRBJ1-4,TRBD1,-,TRBV27,CASSRTGGIATNEKLFF,TGTGCCAGCAGTCGGACAGGAGGAATTGCAACTAATGAAAAACTGTTTTTT
TRBJ1-1,TRBD1,-,TRBV29-1,CSVSGTGGYTEAFF,TGCAGCGTTTCCGGGACAGGGGGATACACTGAAGCTTTCTTT
TRBJ2-7,TRBD1,once,TRBV5-4,CASSLAGGTGGRKQYF,TGTGCCAGCAGCTTGGCCGGGGGGACAGGGGGTAGGAAGCAGTACTTC
TRBJ2-7,TRBD2,-,TRBV7-2,CASRDLAGPYEQYF,TGTGCCAGCAGGGATCTAGCGGGCCCCTACGAGCAGTACTTC
TRBJ2-3,-,-,TRBV4-1,CASSQEGSFRTDTQYF,TGCGCCAGCAGCCAGGAGGGTTCATTCAGGACAGATACGCAGTATTTT
TRBJ1-5,TRBD1,-,TRBV28,CASSLPGGHQPQHF,TGTGCCAGCAGTTTGCCAGGGGGCCATCAGCCCCAGCATTTT
TRBJ2-5,TRBD1,-,TRBV10-3,CAISEGRTGVKTQYF,TGTGCCATCTCGGAAGGGCGGACAGGGGTAAAGACCCAGTACTTC
TRBJ2-3,-,-,TRBV5-1,CASSSGGSTDTQYF,TGCGCCAGCAGCTCCGGTGGTAGCACAGATACGCAGTATTTT
TRBJ1-5,-,medium-sized,TRBV7-7,CASSLAHGYQPQHF,TGTGCTAGCAGCTTAGCGCACGGCTATCAGCCCCAGCATTTT
TRBJ2-4,-,-,TRBV7-3,CASRSETGTAKNIQYF,TGTGCCAGCAGGTCGGAGACGGGAACAGCCAAAAACATTCAGTACTTC
TRBJ2-7,TRBD1,-,TRBV18,CASSQRNTGAYEQYF,TGTGCCAGCTCACAACGGAATACAGGGGCCTACGAGCAGTACTTC
TRBJ1-1,-,-,TRBV28,CASGGGDRSTEAFF,TGTGCCAGCGGCGGAGGAGACCGCAGCACTGAAGCTTTCTTT
TRBJ1-1,-,-,TRBV6-1,CAGQGRRDTEAFF,TGTGCCGGTCAGGGGCGGAGGGACACTGAAGCTTTCTTT
TRBJ2-7,-,-,TRBV28,CASSLFRGKQYF,TGTGCCAGCAGTTTATTTAGGGGTAAGCAGTACTTC
TRBJ2-1,TRBD2,-,TRBV5-4,CASRLAGARNEQFF,TGTGCCAGTCGACTAGCGGGAGCGCGGAATGAGCAGTTCTTC
TRBJ2-5,-,-,TRBV28,CASSSVDWSQETQYF,TGTGCCAGCAGTTCAGTGGACTGGTCTCAAGAGACCCAGTACTTC
TRBJ2-1,-,-,TRBV19,CASRGGVLGADEQFF,TGTGCCAGCAGAGGGGGTGTCTTGGGGGCAGATGAGCAGTTCTTC
TRBJ2-7,-,-,TRBV5-1,CASSLAIGAYYEQYF,TGCGCCAGCAGCTTGGCCATCGGAGCCTACTACGAGCAGTACTTC
TRBJ1-5,TRBD1,-,TRBV6-1,CASSEGFGGQRNQPQHF,TGTGCCAGCAGTGAAGGTTTTGGGGGACAGCGCAATCAGCCCCAGCATTTT
TRBJ2-4,TRBD1,-,TRBV5-5,CASSSLFQDRVAKNIQYF,TGTGCCAGCAGCTCTTTATTCCAGGACAGGGTAGCCAAAAACATTCAGTACTTC
TRBJ1-5,-,medium-sized,TRBV5-4,CASSLGDQTDSNQPQHF,TGTGCCAGCAGCTTGGGGGACCAGACAGATAGCAATCAGCCCCAGCATTTT
TRBJ2-2,-,once,TRBV10-3,CAISDAGAGNTGELFF,TGTGCCATCAGTGATGCCGGGGCAGGGAACACCGGGGAGCTGTTTTTT
TRBJ2-2,-,-,TRBV11-2,CASSLDSGYPGELFF,TGTGCCAGCAGCTTAGATTCCGGTTACCCCGGGGAGCTGTTTTTT
TRBJ2-1,-,-,TRBV11-2,CASSSLTLYNEQFF,TGTGCCAGCAGCTCCCTGACCCTCTACAATGAGCAGTTCTTC
TRBJ1-4,-,-,TRBV15,CATGGGDNEKLFF,TGTGCCACCGGAGGGGGGGATAATGAAAAACTGTTTTTT
TRBJ2-1,TRBD2,-,TRBV19,CASSAPGLIYNEQFF,TGTGCCAGTAGTGCCCCGGGACTAATCTACAATGAGCAGTTCTTC
TRBJ1-6,-,-,TRBV5-4,CASSLAWPVNSPLHF,TGTGCCAGCAGCTTGGCCTGGCCAGTTAATTCACCCCTCCACTTT
TRBJ1-5,TRBD1,-,TRBV28,CASRLTGAGQPQHF,TGTGCCAGCAGGCTGACAGGGGCAGGCCAGCCCCAGCATTTT
TRBJ1-3,-,once,TRBV10-3,CAISESKRTEGNTIYF,TGTGCCATCAGTGAGTCCAAAAGGACGGAAGGAAACACCATATATTTT
TRBJ1-1,-,-,TRBV7-9,CASSLGEVNTEAFF,TGTGCCAGCAGCTTAGGGGAGGTGAACACTGAAGCTTTCTTT
TRBJ2-3,-,-,TRBV5-4,CASSHRVADTQYF,TGTGCCAGCAGCCACAGGGTAGCAGATACGCAGTATTTT
TRBJ2-1,TRBD2,-,TRBV18,CASRGGRIQPGIISSYNEQFF,TGTGCCAGCCGCGGGGGGAGGATCCAACCTGGAATAATCAGCTCCTACAATGAGCAGTTCTTC
TRBJ1-1,-,few,TRBV10-2,CASSEITGTGGTEAFF,TGCGCCAGCAGTGAGATCACAGGGACGGGGGGCACTGAAGCTTTCTTT
TRBJ2-5,-,few,TRBV27,CASRSILDTQETQYF,TGTGCCAGCAGAAGTATATTAGACACCCAAGAGACCCAGTACTTC
TRBJ2-5,TRBD1,-,TRBV28,CASRARDREVGTQYF,TGTGCCAGCAGGGCCCGGGACAGGGAGGTTGGGACCCAGTACTTC